Listed here are 26 T cell receptor beta chains from one sample, sequenced in a study of T cell responses to AZD1222 COVID-19 vaccine. Clones were sequenced by immunoSEQ multiplex PCR, and TCRdb holds only the in-frame ones, with some missing. The profile covers about 150,000 clones, with around nine tenths appearing a single time and approximately 1.5% taken by the ten largest. The sequencing here drew on peripheral blood, taken on day 0 of AZD1222 vaccination. The source of these receptors is an adult in good health.

The V and J genes are TRBV28 and TRBJ1-3; D gene uncertain. The CDR3 consists of 20 residues. Germline CDR1 is MDHEN and CDR2 is SYDVKM. V was cut by 6 bases and J by 4 bases, with 31 bases left in between. The CDR3 loop reads CASSSPRPGRSAGAGNTIYF. The CDR3 DNA follows: TGTGCCAGCAGCTCCCCACGCCCTGGGCGATCTGCGGGAGCGGGAAACACCATATATTTT.

The gene calls are TRBV2 and TRBJ1-6; D is unresolved. Germline V gene sequence: CDR1 SNHLY, CDR2 FYNNEI. The CDR3 runs 15 residues. V shed 3 bases and J shed 3 bases, with 9 bases lying between them. Here the CDR3 reads CASSDPAGYNSPLHF. The CDR3, as DNA: TGTGCCAGCAGTGATCCGGCAGGCTATAATTCACCCCTCCACTTT.

This chain uses TRBV6-2 or TRBV6-3 with TRBJ2-1; no clear D. The CDR3 length is 12 residues. V lost 5 bases, J lost 12 bases, and 14 bases lay in between. Germline V gene lookup returns CDR1 MNHEY and CDR2 SVGEGT. CDR3 nucleotides: TGTGCCAGCAGTCAAACATCGGATCGGCAGTTCTTC. It translates to CASSQTSDRQFF.

V gene TRBV18 combines with J gene TRBJ1-5, with a tentative D call TRBD1 (5 bases). Per the germline V gene, CDR1 is KGHSH and CDR2 is LQKENI. The V end lost 4 bases, the J end lost 0 bases, and 13 bases lay between the germline ends. This CDR3 has 16 amino acids. CDR3 in DNA: TGTGCCAGCTCACGGGACTCGGGTCTTAGCAATCAGCCCCAGCATTTT. Amino acid sequence: CASSRDSGLSNQPQHF.

The chain joins TRBV11-2 to TRBJ1-2; TRBD1 might be the D (6 bases). This CDR3 has 16 amino acids. Germline V lookup: CDR1 SGHAT, CDR2 FQNNGV. V dropped 5 bases and J dropped 3 bases, with 19 bases sitting between them. Here the CDR3 DNA reads TGTGCCAGCAGCCCCAGCGGGGGGGGGCTAGACTATGGCTACACCTTC. This sequence encodes CASSPSGGGLDYGYTF.

V is TRBV7-3 and J is TRBJ2-7; possible D gene TRBD1, 5 bases. V lost 1 base and J 5 bases, leaving 12 bases between the germline ends. Germline V CDR1 and CDR2: SGHTA, FQGTGA. The CDR3 spans 14 residues. Here the CDR3 DNA reads TGTGCCAGCAGCTTAAGTAGCTGGGGCGACGAGCAGTACTTC. It encodes CASSLSSWGDEQYF.

The chain has TRBV7-6 and TRBJ1-3; D remains unclear. The CDR3 totals 15 residues. The germline CDR1 and CDR2 sequences are SGHVS and FNYEAQ. The V end was cut by 0 bases, the J end by 0 bases, with 6 bases between. The CDR3: CASSLAASSGNTIYF. DNA for the CDR3: TGTGCCAGCAGCTTAGCTGCCAGCTCTGGAAACACCATATATTTT.

The CDR3: CASSPYREIYGYTF. DNA of the CDR3: TGTGCCAGCAGCCCCTACAGGGAGATCTATGGCTACACCTTC. The chain links TRBV5-4 to TRBJ1-2, with D maybe TRBD1 (6 bases). CDR1 is SGHNT and CDR2 is YYREEE in the germline V gene (reference sequence). The CDR3 contains 14 residues. Between the trimmed V and J ends, which lost 4 bases and 4 bases, there was a span of 14 bases.

This chain joins TRBV7-9 and TRBJ2-6, with D tentatively TRBD1 (5 bases). The germline V gene has CDR1 SEHNR and CDR2 FQNEAQ (reference sequence). V shed 0 bases and J shed 0 bases, with 12 bases lying between them. The CDR3 is made up of 18 amino acids. In DNA, the CDR3 is TGTGCCAGCAGCTTAGCGACAGAATTTTACTCTGGGGCCAACGTCCTGACTTTC. This codes for CASSLATEFYSGANVLTF.

This clone was observed a single time. The chain employs TRBV29-1 and TRBJ2-6, with a tentative D call TRBD1 (5 bases). V was pared by 6 bases and J by 0 bases, with 6 bases between. Germline V CDR1 and CDR2: SQVTM, ANQGSEA. This CDR3 has 13 amino acids. CDR3: CSVRASGANVLTF. The CDR3 nucleotides read TGCAGCGTCAGGGCCTCTGGGGCCAACGTCCTGACTTTC.

V and J are TRBV19 and TRBJ1-2; 7 nucleotides match TRBD1. Germline lookup yields CDR1 LNHDA and CDR2 SQIVND (reference sequence). The CDR3 contains 14 residues. Trimming took 5 bases from V and 5 from J; bases not matched to a gene: 8. The CDR3 sequence is CASSVQGTDYGYTF. CDR3 coding DNA: TGTGCCAGTAGTGTCCAGGGGACAGATTATGGCTACACCTTC.

J is TRBJ2-1 and V is TRBV5-1; D remains ambiguous. Trimming shortened V by 7 bases and J by 5 bases, and 10 bases separated the two germline ends. The CDR3 runs 12 residues. Germline V gene lookup returns CDR1 SGHRS and CDR2 YFSETQ. The CDR3 region is CASPGPDNEQFF. CDR3 bases: TGCGCCAGCCCAGGACCGGACAATGAGCAGTTCTTC.

This chain uses TRBV12-3 or TRBV12-4 with TRBJ1-4, with no clear D. This CDR3 has 12 residues. Trimming shortened V by 8 bases and J by 0 bases, and 4 bases separated the two germline ends. The CDR3 sequence: CASQPTNEKLFF. The CDR3, as DNA: TGTGCCAGCCAGCCAACTAATGAAAAACTGTTTTTT.

The genes are TRBV11-2 and TRBJ2-3, with 14 bases aligning to TRBD2. Germline trimming cut 5 bases from V and 0 bases from J; bases unmatched to any gene: 7. Germline V gives CDR1 SGHAT, CDR2 FQNNGV. This CDR3 is built from 18 residues. Written as DNA, the CDR3 is TGTGCCAGCAGCGGGGGACTAGCGGGAGCCGATAGCACAGATACGCAGTATTTT. This encodes CASSGGLAGADSTDTQYF.

The gene calls are TRBV19 and TRBJ2-7, with 8 bases identical to TRBD1. The length of the CDR3 is 14 residues. The trim removed 10 bases at V and 5 bases at J, leaving 13 bases unmatched. Germline CDR1 LNHDA, CDR2 SQIVND (reference sequence). The CDR3 reads CATSRGDRRDEQYF. In DNA form, the CDR3 reads TGTGCCACCTCTCGTGGGGACAGGAGGGACGAGCAGTACTTC.

J is TRBJ2-1 and V is TRBV9; 10 nucleotides align to TRBD1. Looked up from germline, CDR1 is SGDLS and CDR2 is YYNGEE. The J segment lost 1 base and the V segment lost 4 bases, leaving 11 bases of the junction unmatched. There are 18 residues in the CDR3. The chain's CDR3 is CASSKGTGARPSYNEQFF. The CDR3 DNA sequence: TGTGCCAGCAGCAAGGGGACAGGGGCCCGTCCATCCTACAATGAGCAGTTCTTC.

This rearrangement joins TRBV27 to TRBJ1-3; TRBD1 might be the D (5 bases). Between the trimmed V and J ends, which lost 3 bases and 3 bases, there was a span of 12 bases. Germline loops: CDR1 MNHEY, CDR2 SMNVEV (reference sequence). The CDR3 covers 15 residues. As DNA, the CDR3 is TGTGCCAGCAGTTTGGAGGGTGGGGGTGGAAACACCATATATTTT. This sequence encodes CASSLEGGGGNTIYF.

CDR3 region: CASSVSPQSSYNSPLHF. The CDR3 DNA reads as TGTGCCAGCAGCGTCTCTCCCCAGAGCTCCTATAATTCACCCCTCCACTTT. The rearrangement links TRBV9 to TRBJ1-6; D gene ambiguous. The CDR3 length is 17 residues. Trimming shortened V by 2 bases and J by 0 bases, and 12 bases separated the two germline ends. Germline V lookup: CDR1 SGDLS, CDR2 YYNGEE.

The V call is TRBV6-1, the J call TRBJ2-7; 8 bases line up with TRBD1. V lost 0 bases and J lost 4; bases outside the gene matches: 2. The CDR3 covers 14 residues. From germline, CDR1 is MNHNS and CDR2 SASEGT. CDR3 loop: CASSEARGRYEQYF. For the CDR3, the DNA is TGTGCCAGCAGTGAAGCCAGGGGGCGATACGAGCAGTACTTC.

V usage is TRBV6-2 or TRBV6-3 and J usage is TRBJ2-1, with D perhaps TRBD2 (6 bases). V was cut by 3 bases and J by 2 bases, with 14 bases left in between. Germline CDR1 and CDR2: MNHEY and SVGEGT. CDR3 size: 16 residues. The CDR3 is CASSYGTPRAYNEQFF. For the CDR3, the DNA is TGTGCCAGCAGTTATGGGACTCCCAGGGCCTACAATGAGCAGTTCTTC.

The rearrangement uses TRBV15 and TRBJ2-1; 11 nucleotides agree with TRBD2. J lost 16 bases, V lost 3 bases, and 5 bases had no gene match. Germline values: CDR1 LNHNV, CDR2 YYDKDF (reference sequence). This CDR3 is 12 amino acids long. The CDR3 sequence is CATSRDGLAGFF. DNA of the CDR3: TGTGCCACCAGCAGGGACGGACTAGCGGGCTTCTTC.

The gene calls are TRBV27 and TRBJ2-1; a weak D match, TRBD2 (6 bases). CDR1 MNHEY and CDR2 SMNVEV come from the germline V gene (reference sequence). V lost 5 bases, J lost 7 bases, and 27 bases lay in between. The CDR3 extends over 18 amino acids. This chain's CDR3 is CASSPGPPRLVSANEQFF. Here the CDR3 DNA reads TGTGCCAGCAGTCCTGGTCCTCCGAGACTAGTTAGCGCGAATGAGCAGTTCTTC.

V usage is TRBV24-1 and J usage is TRBJ1-5; tentative D call: TRBD1 (6 bases). CDR1 and CDR2 (germline): KGHDR, SFDVKD. V lost 4 bases to trimming and J lost 6 bases, with 18 bases between them. CDR3 length: 16 residues. In DNA, the CDR3 is TGTGCCACCAGTGACCGAACAGGGCTTCTTGGTCAGCCCCAGCATTTT. This translates into CATSDRTGLLGQPQHF.

This chain joins TRBV6-6 and TRBJ1-4; D unclear. This CDR3 spans 12 amino acids. V was trimmed by 8 bases and J by 5 bases, leaving 9 bases between them. Germline V lookup: CDR1 MNHNY, CDR2 SVGAGI (reference sequence). The CDR3 region is CASSRLNEKLFF. CDR3 bases: TGTGCCAGCTCCAGACTGAATGAAAAACTGTTTTTT.

CDR3 in DNA: TGTGCCAGCAGTGGACAGGGTATATACGAGCAGTACTTC. This sequence encodes CASSGQGIYEQYF. This rearrangement joins TRBV25-1 to TRBJ2-7; the match to TRBD1 covers 7 bases. Germline loops: CDR1 MGHDK, CDR2 SYGVNS. The CDR3 length is 13 residues. V lost 4 bases, J lost 4 bases, and 4 bases stayed unmatched.

This rearrangement joins TRBV6-1 to TRBJ1-1, with D perhaps TRBD1 (6 bases). V lost 1 base, J lost 12 bases, and 18 bases lay in between. In germline, CDR1 is MNHNS, CDR2 SASEGT. The CDR3 extends over 14 amino acids. The CDR3 nucleotides are TGTGCCAGCAGTGAAGAAAGGGCTGGACAGAGCCCTTTCTTT. Translated, it gives CASSEERAGQSPFF.